These 13 T cell receptor beta chains originate from one sample sequenced in a study of blood T cell repertoires in COVID-19. Assay: immunoSEQ multiplex PCR; the TCRdb copy retains only in-frame clones and omits some. The sample records about 110,000 clones, about 75% being singletons. The sequencing input was peripheral blood. The receptors were gathered from a woman of 80 years or more with active or convalescent COVID-19.

The chain combines TRBV5-4 with TRBJ1-2, with D unclear. The CDR3 length is 15 residues. The ends were cut back, 6 bases at V and 3 bases at J, with 18 bases in the middle. Germline CDR1 and CDR2: SGHNT and YYREEE (reference sequence). The CDR3 reads CASTTSGLRDYGYTF. The DNA of the CDR3 is TGTGCCAGCACCACGTCTGGCCTGAGGGACTATGGCTACACCTTC. Full variable domain (rest looked up from reference TRBV5-4 and TRBJ1-2): ETGVTQSPTHLIKTRGQQVTLRCSSQSGHNTVSWYQQALGQGPQFIFQYYREEENGRGNFPPRFSGLQFPNYSSELNVNALELDDSALYLCASTTSGLRDYGYTFGSGTRLTVV.

V and J are TRBV4-2 and TRBJ2-2, with D possibly TRBD1 on 5 matching bases. CDR1 and CDR2 (germline): LGHNA, YNFKEQ. CDR3 size: 16 residues. Trimming left V 0 bases short and J 0 bases short, with 8 bases between. CDR3: CASSQEPGSNTGELFF. The CDR3 region has the DNA TGTGCCAGCAGCCAAGAACCAGGGTCGAACACCGGGGAGCTGTTTTTT.

The rearrangement links TRBV9 to TRBJ1-2; D is uncertain. The CDR3 has 15 residues. CDR1 is SGDLS and CDR2 is YYNGEE in the germline V gene. The ends were cut back, 4 bases at V and 5 bases at J, with 18 bases in the middle. This CDR3 reads CASSPRHSSAYGYTF. The CDR3 DNA reads TGTGCCAGCAGCCCGCGCCACAGCTCTGCTTATGGCTACACCTTC.

This clone was found once. The gene calls are TRBV7-8 and TRBJ2-1, with TRBD2 identical over 8 bases. The V and J ends lost 0 bases and 2 bases, in that order; junction bases with no gene match: 9. Germline V gives CDR1 SGHVS, CDR2 FQNEAQ. There are 18 residues in the CDR3. CDR3 sequence reads: CASSLALSGTSTYNEQFF. The CDR3 DNA sequence: TGTGCCAGCAGCTTAGCCCTGTCGGGGACTAGTACCTACAATGAGCAGTTCTTC.

This chain joins TRBV28 and TRBJ2-7; tentative D call: TRBD2 (6 bases). Trimming cost V 3 bases and J 5 bases, with 14 bases left between them. Germline values: CDR1 MDHEN, CDR2 SYDVKM. CDR3 size: 14 residues. The DNA of the CDR3 is TGTGCCAGCAGTTTGGAGGGAACGGTCCACGAGCAGTACTTC. Translating gives CASSLEGTVHEQYF.

The rearrangement links TRBV27 to TRBJ2-7; 8 bases map to TRBD2. The CDR3 is made up of 14 amino acids. The V and J ends lost 6 bases and 4 bases, in that order; junction bases with no gene match: 8. CDR1 MNHEY and CDR2 SMNVEV come from the germline V gene (reference sequence). As DNA, the CDR3 is TGTGCCAGCAGCCGGGGGGGGGCTAGATACGAGCAGTACTTC. Protein: CASSRGGARYEQYF.

As DNA, the CDR3 is TGTGCCAGTAGTACCCACAGGGTTGATTACGACTATGGCTACACCTTC. Protein sequence: CASSTHRVDYDYGYTF. The rearrangement joins TRBV19 to TRBJ1-2, with D perhaps TRBD1 (6 bases). Deletions cut 4 bases from V and 3 bases from J, with 18 bases between. This CDR3 is 16 amino acids long. Germline V lookup: CDR1 LNHDA, CDR2 SQIVND (reference sequence).

The chain carries TRBV10-3 and TRBJ1-6; 7 bases map to TRBD1. Germline CDR1 ENHRY, CDR2 SYGVKD. This CDR3 contains 14 residues. V gave up 4 bases and J gave up 13 bases; unmatched junction bases: 10. The CDR3 nucleotides are TGTGCCATCAGTGGCCGGGACAGCCCAGAGCCCCTCCACTTT. This encodes CAISGRDSPEPLHF.

This chain joins TRBV4-3 and TRBJ2-3; 7 nucleotides match TRBD1. The CDR3 has 15 residues. The V segment lost 3 bases and the J segment 2 bases; nucleotides outside the gene matches: 5. Per germline, CDR1 LGHNA and CDR2 YSLEER. The CDR3 sequence is CASSQKGQSTDTQYF. DNA for the CDR3: TGCGCCAGCAGCCAGAAGGGACAGTCCACAGATACGCAGTATTTT.

This chain connects TRBV5-1 to TRBJ2-2; D is possibly TRBD1 (6 bases). This CDR3 has 15 residues. V was shortened by 0 bases and J by 6 bases, with 12 bases between the two germline ends. Germline V gives CDR1 SGHRS, CDR2 YFSETQ. In DNA form, the CDR3 reads TGCGCCAGCAGCTTGGCCCCAGGGGTATCCGGGGAGCTGTTTTTT. It encodes CASSLAPGVSGELFF. Drawing the rest from reference TRBV5-1 and TRBJ2-2, the complete variable domain is KAGVTQTPRYLIKTRGQQVTLSCSPISGHRSVSWYQQTPGQGLQFLFEYFSETQRNKGNFPGRFSGRQFSNSRSEMNVSTLELGDSALYLCASSLAPGVSGELFFGEGSRLTVL.

The V gene is TRBV9, the J gene TRBJ2-7; TRBD1 matches 8 bases. Germline CDR1 is SGDLS and CDR2 is YYNGEE. The CDR3 consists of 15 residues. Trimming took 2 bases from V and 4 from J; bases not matched to a gene: 8. The CDR3 bases are TGTGCCAGCAGCGTGGGGACAGGCCTTGTTTACGAGCAGTACTTC. Residues: CASSVGTGLVYEQYF.

The chain has TRBV5-4 and TRBJ2-5; no definite D call. The CDR3 length is 15 residues. Trimming left V 0 bases short and J 4 bases short, with 13 bases between. Germline V lookup: CDR1 SGHNT, CDR2 YYREEE (reference sequence). The CDR3 DNA sequence: TGTGCCAGCAGCTTGGTTCTGGCGGAAACAGAGACCCAGTACTTC. It specifies CASSLVLAETETQYF.

The chain joins TRBV28 to TRBJ1-5; D perhaps matches TRBD1 (6 bases). This CDR3 has 14 residues. Trimming shortened V by 6 bases and J by 4 bases, and 13 bases separated the two germline ends. Looked up from germline, CDR1 is MDHEN and CDR2 is SYDVKM. CDR3 residues: CASRTDRGNQPQHF. CDR3 sequence (DNA): TGTGCCAGCAGGACGGACAGAGGAAATCAGCCCCAGCATTTT. The full variable domain, completed using reference TRBV28 and TRBJ1-5, is DVKVTQSSRYLVKRTGEKVFLECVQDMDHENMFWYRQDPGLGLRLIYFSYDVKMKEKGDIPEGYSVSREKKERFSLILESASTNQTSMYLCASRTDRGNQPQHFGDGTRLSIL.